This TCR beta chain appears in the sequencing data of a study of blood T cells in healthy people across ages. The CDR3 loop spans 13 amino acids. Deletions cut 6 bases from V and 0 bases from J, with 11 bases between. Germline assignment: CDR1 DFQATT and CDR2 SNEGSKA (reference sequence). Study conclusions and caveats: Per million T cells, TCR beta diversity dropped roughly linearly as age increased.

Russia was home to the donors, healthy Caucasian individuals aged roughly 6 to 90. Samples each had at least 6 micrograms of total RNA extracted. Then a second PCR, running about 6 to 12 cycles, was carried out with a sample-barcoded 5' primer and a J-beta primer mix. CDR3-containing paired-end reads numbering at least 2.5 million came from each sample. TCRdb called the 5' RACE reads again in MiXCR, with one record for every CDR3 protein. The sample lists about 940,000 distinct CDR3 sequences; 48% were seen once. This clonotype was counted a few times. Its antigen is unidentified. V and J are TRBV20-1 and TRBJ2-5, with D perhaps matching TRBD2 (5 bases). The TCR comes from a man aged 25 to 45 in good health. Sequencing was performed on blood. The CDR3 protein is CSAARADQETQYF. The CDR3, as DNA: TGCAGTGCCGCAAGAGCGGACCAAGAGACCCAGTACTTC.